These 18 T cell receptor beta chains came from one sample sequenced in a study of CD8+ T cells in alopecia areata. Treatment of the sample: oral pan-JAK inhibitor, 5-10 mg twice daily. Extracted RNA was reverse transcribed, and the resulting cDNA served as sequencing template. Libraries were prepared by immunoSEQ multiplex PCR; TCRdb keeps only in-frame clonotypes and omits some of them. The sample has 270,000 or so clones, about 62% seen once. The source was CD4+ T cells sorted from blood, collected at week 24, from a patient treated with tofacitinib. The receptors were gathered from a human donor with alopecia areata.

This clone has a single count. This chain links TRBV2 with TRBJ2-5; no clear D. Trimming pared 1 base from V and 4 bases from J, leaving 13 bases between. Germline V gene data show CDR1 as SNHLY and CDR2 as FYNNEI. This CDR3 has 15 amino acids. CDR3 loop: CASSEEAGMGETQYF. The CDR3 coding sequence is TGTGCCAGCAGTGAAGAAGCCGGAATGGGAGAGACCCAGTACTTC.

This chain joins TRBV5-6 and TRBJ1-1; D is perhaps TRBD1 (6 bases). This CDR3 contains 19 residues. V gave up 1 base and J gave up 2 bases, with 24 bases separating them. Germline CDR1 reads SGHDT; CDR2 reads YYEEEE. The CDR3 coding sequence is TGTGCCAGCAGCTTGTCCTCCGGGACATGGCTTCAGGGTAACACTGAAGCTTTCTTT. This gives the protein CASSLSSGTWLQGNTEAFF.

The chain recombines TRBV4-1 with TRBJ2-7; 7 bases fit TRBD1. Looked up from germline, CDR1 is MGHRA and CDR2 is YSYEKL. The CDR3 is 15 residues long. J gave up 4 bases and V 2 bases, and 8 bases lay outside the gene matches. The CDR3 loop reads CASSQPGQSVYEQYF. CDR3 DNA: TGCGCCAGCAGCCAACCGGGACAGAGCGTTTACGAGCAGTACTTC.

A word on this clone: The sample has other DNA sequences that encode this CDR3 too. The chain combines TRBV9 with TRBJ2-2; D is ambiguous. Germline loops: CDR1 SGDLS, CDR2 YYNGEE. The CDR3 extends over 14 amino acids. Trimming removed 0 bases from V and 1 base from J, with 4 bases in between. Here the CDR3 reads CASSVVLNTGELFF. CDR3 nucleotides: TGTGCCAGCAGCGTAGTTCTGAACACCGGGGAGCTGTTTTTT.

The rearrangement uses TRBV28 and TRBJ2-3, with 9 nucleotides matching TRBD1. The CDR3 sequence is 18 residues long. Germline loops: CDR1 MDHEN, CDR2 SYDVKM. The V segment lost 3 bases and the J segment 3 bases; nucleotides outside the gene matches: 13. The DNA of the CDR3 is TGTGCCAGCAGTTTGGGTCACGGTCGGGGACAGGGAACAGATACGCAGTATTTT. Protein: CASSLGHGRGQGTDTQYF.

The V and J genes are TRBV29-1 and TRBJ2-1; D may be TRBD1 (6 bases). Germline CDR1 reads SQVTM; CDR2 reads ANQGSEA. The CDR3 is made up of 16 amino acids. V dropped 0 bases and J dropped 9 bases, with 21 bases sitting between them. This chain's CDR3 is CSVEDGSGQGPGEQFF. Here the CDR3 DNA reads TGCAGCGTTGAAGATGGGTCAGGGCAGGGGCCGGGTGAGCAGTTCTTC.

This clone was seen only once. The rearrangement links TRBV27 to TRBJ1-5; the D is unclear. CDR3 length: 16 amino acids. Germline CDR1 and CDR2: MNHEY and SMNVEV (reference sequence). V was clipped by 0 bases and J by 1 base, with 10 bases between them. The CDR3 loop reads CASSLSWAQSNQPQHF. The DNA for the CDR3 is TGTGCCAGCAGTTTATCGTGGGCACAAAGCAATCAGCCCCAGCATTTT.

In its sample, this clone was seen a few times. V gene TRBV7-9 combines with J gene TRBJ2-7; D not certain. Deletions cut 5 bases from V and 3 bases from J, with 14 bases between. Germline values: CDR1 SEHNR, CDR2 FQNEAQ (reference sequence). The CDR3 contains 14 residues. This chain's CDR3 is CASSKAGPYYEQYF. The CDR3 region has the DNA TGTGCCAGCAGCAAAGCCGGGCCCTACTACGAGCAGTACTTC.

This sequence joins TRBV4-1 and TRBJ1-2; 11 bases are shared with TRBD1. The germline gives CDR1 MGHRA, CDR2 YSYEKL. With 3 bases clipped from V and 1 base from J, the junction kept 13 bases outside the gene matches. The CDR3 extends over 19 amino acids. DNA for the CDR3: TGCGCCAGCAGCCAGACTTTCTTCCGGGACAGGGGGAATAACTATGGCTACACCTTC. The encoded protein is CASSQTFFRDRGNNYGYTF.

This rearrangement joins TRBV7-9 to TRBJ2-2; no reliable D call. The germline V and J ends were trimmed by 2 bases and 4 bases, with 11 bases remaining between them. From germline, CDR1 is SEHNR and CDR2 FQNEAQ (reference sequence). CDR3 length: 15 residues. In DNA, the CDR3 is TGTGCCAGCAGCTTACCCCTCCTAATCACCGGGGAGCTGTTTTTT. Amino acid sequence: CASSLPLLITGELFF.

This chain links TRBV4-2 with TRBJ2-5; D is ambiguous. Germline V gene data show CDR1 as LGHNA and CDR2 as YNFKEQ. The germline V and J ends were trimmed by 3 bases and 5 bases, with 10 bases remaining between them. The CDR3 is 13 residues long. The CDR3 coding sequence is TGTGCCAGCAGCCAGCTGAGTGGGGAGACCCAGTACTTC. Translating gives CASSQLSGETQYF.

The chain couples TRBV4-1 to TRBJ2-3, with D possibly matching TRBD2 (5 bases). Germline assignment: CDR1 MGHRA and CDR2 YSYEKL. The CDR3 sequence is 15 residues long. V was trimmed by 5 bases and J by 4 bases, leaving 16 bases between them. The CDR3 reads CASSGFPFGADTQYF. Written as DNA, the CDR3 is TGCGCCAGCAGCGGTTTCCCGTTCGGGGCAGATACGCAGTATTTT.

The chain recombines TRBV2 with TRBJ1-1; tentatively, D is TRBD1 (6 bases). The germline V and J ends were trimmed by 6 bases and 4 bases, with 15 bases remaining between them. Germline V CDR1 and CDR2: SNHLY, FYNNEI. This CDR3 is built from 14 residues. The CDR3 sequence: CASRWTALGTEAFF. CDR3 in DNA: TGTGCCAGCAGATGGACAGCCCTGGGCACTGAAGCTTTCTTT.

Points on this clone: In the same sample, other DNA sequences code for this CDR3. The chain combines TRBV29-1 with TRBJ2-5; D call uncertain. This CDR3 spans 10 amino acids. Trimming removed 6 bases from V and 4 bases from J, with 6 bases in between. The germline V gene encodes CDR1 SQVTM and CDR2 ANQGSEA. CDR3: CSVSLETQYF. CDR3 DNA: TGCAGCGTCAGCTTAGAGACCCAGTACTTC.

This clone has more than one count but fewer than ten. The chain couples TRBV6-5 to TRBJ2-7, with TRBD1 identical over 8 bases. The CDR3 has 14 amino acids. Germline CDR1 reads MNHEY; CDR2 reads SVGAGI. V was clipped by 5 bases and J by 4 bases; unmatched bases: 7. CDR3 region: CASSGGTGVYEQYF. The CDR3 bases are TGTGCCAGCAGTGGAGGGACAGGCGTTTACGAGCAGTACTTC.

The V call is TRBV28, the J call TRBJ2-6; 8 nucleotides line up with TRBD1. V was clipped by 2 bases and J by 2 bases; unmatched bases: 5. Germline values: CDR1 MDHEN, CDR2 SYDVKM. The CDR3 is 17 amino acids. CDR3 region: CASSLARGRAGANVLTF. DNA of the CDR3: TGTGCCAGCAGTTTAGCCAGGGGGCGAGCTGGGGCCAACGTCCTGACTTTC.

In DNA form, the CDR3 reads TGCGCCAGCAGCCTCGAAGGGGACCCGAACACCGGGGAGCTGTTTTTT. Its protein is CASSLEGDPNTGELFF. This sequence joins TRBV5-1 and TRBJ2-2; TRBD1 or TRBD2 may be the D gene (5 bases each). The CDR3 covers 16 residues. V lost 4 bases to trimming and J lost 0 bases, with 13 bases between them. The germline CDR1 and CDR2 sequences are SGHRS and YFSETQ.

The chain carries TRBV29-1 and TRBJ2-7; D not resolved. This CDR3 is 12 amino acids long. V shed 2 bases and J shed 2 bases, with 7 bases lying between them. The germline gives CDR1 SQVTM, CDR2 ANQGSEA. The CDR3 nucleotides are TGCAGCGTTGAAACAGAGCCCTACGAGCAGTACTTC. This sequence encodes CSVETEPYEQYF.